These 15 T cell receptor beta chains share one sample of origin, sequenced in a study of cytomegalovirus exposure and HLA in healthy donors. The PCR made use of 60 Vbeta and 13 Jbeta primers. Clones were sequenced by immunoSEQ multiplex PCR, and TCRdb holds only the in-frame ones, with some missing. The sample includes 90,000 to 150,000 clones, roughly 65% of them seen just once. Sequencing was done on a sample of PBMCs. The origin of the receptors is a man aged 40-55 years in good health and CMV-seropositive.

The chain couples TRBV19 to TRBJ2-1, with a tentative D call TRBD2 (6 bases). Trimming took off 3 bases at V and 8 bases at J, with 23 bases between the two ends. CDR1 and CDR2 from the germline V gene are LNHDA and SQIVND (reference sequence). The CDR3 length is 17 residues. DNA for the CDR3: TGTGCCAGTAGTATGGCTAAGTGGGACTTCCCCCTTGATGAGCAGTTCTTC. As protein: CASSMAKWDFPLDEQFF.

The chain carries TRBV6-5 and TRBJ2-7, with 12 bases aligning to TRBD2. V lost 0 bases and J lost 4; bases outside the gene matches: 1. Looked up from germline, CDR1 is MNHEY and CDR2 is SVGAGI. This CDR3 comprises 15 residues. The CDR3 DNA reads as TGTGCCAGCAGTTACTCCCTAGCGGGGGGGTACGAGCAGTACTTC. As protein: CASSYSLAGGYEQYF.

The chain couples TRBV28 to TRBJ1-5, with 7 nucleotides matching TRBD1. Per germline, CDR1 MDHEN and CDR2 SYDVKM. CDR3 length: 15 residues. With 3 bases clipped from V and 6 bases from J, the junction kept 8 bases outside the gene matches. The CDR3 here is CASSLGQGVGQPQHF. In DNA form, the CDR3 reads TGTGCCAGCAGTTTGGGGCAGGGGGTTGGTCAGCCCCAGCATTTT.

The chain uses TRBV5-1 and TRBJ2-1; no definite D call. This CDR3 has 21 residues. Trimming pared 0 bases from V and 0 bases from J, leaving 25 bases between. Germline V gene lookup returns CDR1 SGHRS and CDR2 YFSETQ. CDR3 in amino acids: CASSLALSARSSLDSYNEQFF. As DNA, the CDR3 is TGCGCCAGCAGCTTGGCCCTTTCGGCTAGATCTTCCCTAGACTCCTACAATGAGCAGTTCTTC.

This clone came up a few times. The rearrangement uses TRBV6-6 and TRBJ1-5, with a tentative D call TRBD1 (6 bases). CDR1 is MNHNY and CDR2 is SVGAGI in the germline V gene (reference sequence). V gave up 6 bases and J gave up 7 bases, with 19 bases separating them. This CDR3 region has 15 residues. CDR3 bases: TGTGCCAGCAGGTTCCTTTCAGGGGATCGCCAGCCCCAGCATTTT. Encoded protein: CASRFLSGDRQPQHF.

This clone was recorded a few times. The genes are TRBV27 and TRBJ2-7; possibly TRBD2 for D (6 bases). V shed 2 bases and J shed 3 bases, with 11 bases lying between them. The germline CDR1 and CDR2 sequences are MNHEY and SMNVEV (reference sequence). The CDR3 contains 14 residues. Here the CDR3 DNA reads TGTGCCAGCAGTTTACAAGGCGGGAACTACGAGCAGTACTTC. It yields the protein CASSLQGGNYEQYF.

This sequence joins TRBV10-1 and TRBJ2-7; 10 bases are a match to TRBD1. The V segment lost 6 bases and the J segment 2 bases; nucleotides outside the gene matches: 7. CDR1 WNHNN and CDR2 SYGVQD come from the germline V gene (reference sequence). The CDR3 spans 15 residues. CDR3 protein: CASSDTGTGAYEQYF. CDR3 sequence (DNA): TGCGCCAGCAGCGACACCGGGACAGGGGCCTACGAGCAGTACTTC.

This sequence joins TRBV28 and TRBJ2-1; 12 nucleotides agree with TRBD2. CDR1 and CDR2 from the germline V gene are MDHEN and SYDVKM. The length of the CDR3 is 14 residues. The trim removed 6 bases at V and 7 bases at J, leaving 4 bases unmatched. In nucleotides, the CDR3 is TGTGCCAGCAGCTCTACTAGCGGGAGGAATGAGCAGTTCTTC. Translation: CASSSTSGRNEQFF.

The V gene is TRBV27, the J gene TRBJ1-6; tentatively, D is TRBD1 (5 bases). This CDR3 comprises 13 residues. V was cut by 7 bases and J by 6 bases, with 10 bases left in between. Germline V lookup: CDR1 MNHEY, CDR2 SMNVEV (reference sequence). The CDR3, as DNA: TGTGCCAGCAAGACAGAGCTTAATTCACCCCTCCACTTT. Translating it yields CASKTELNSPLHF.

The chain has TRBV7-9 and TRBJ1-2; 7 bases fit TRBD1. The CDR3 runs 13 residues. Germline-derived CDR1 and CDR2 are SEHNR and FQNEAQ (reference sequence). V lost 5 bases and J lost 8; bases outside the gene matches: 8. CDR3 sequence: CASSNTDRNGYTF. DNA for the CDR3: TGTGCCAGCAGCAATACGGACAGGAACGGCTACACCTTC.

The chain combines TRBV11-3 with TRBJ2-3; possible D gene TRBD2, 5 bases. The CDR3 spans 14 residues. From germline, CDR1 is SGHNT and CDR2 YENEEA. Trimming removed 5 bases from V and 6 bases from J, with 15 bases in between. This CDR3 reads CASSPPGSRDTQYF. The DNA of the CDR3 is TGTGCCAGCAGCCCTCCGGGGTCTCGGGATACGCAGTATTTT.

The chain combines TRBV13 with TRBJ2-7, with D maybe TRBD2 (5 bases). V lost 0 bases, J lost 1 base, and 10 bases lay in between. The CDR3 is 15 residues long. Germline CDR1 and CDR2: PRHDT and FYEKMQ (reference sequence). CDR3 in amino acids: CASSLGSRGSYEQYF. The CDR3 coding sequence is TGTGCCAGCAGCTTAGGCTCTCGGGGTTCCTACGAGCAGTACTTC.

The chain uses TRBV5-5 and TRBJ2-7; D gene unclear. The V gene lost 4 bases and the J gene lost 3 bases, with 8 bases spanning the gap. This CDR3 contains 12 residues. CDR1 SGHKS and CDR2 YYEKEE come from the germline V gene (reference sequence). The CDR3 loop is CASSIQFYEQYF. CDR3 in DNA: TGTGCCAGCAGCATACAGTTCTACGAGCAGTACTTC.

The chain has TRBV10-1 and TRBJ2-7; 10 bases match TRBD1. This CDR3 is 13 amino acids long. With V trimmed by 9 bases and J by 4 bases, 6 bases remained unmatched. CDR1 is WNHNN, CDR2 SYGVQD, per germline (reference sequence). CDR3 DNA sequence: TGCGCCAGGGTGGGACAGGGGTCTTACGAGCAGTACTTC. Its translation: CARVGQGSYEQYF.

The chain recombines TRBV6-5 with TRBJ2-7; no firm D call. Germline CDR1 MNHEY, CDR2 SVGAGI. V lost 2 bases to trimming and J lost 1 base, with 6 bases between them. There are 13 residues in the CDR3. The CDR3 nucleotides are TGTGCCAGCAGTTACCCCCTATCCTACGAGCAGTACTTC. The encoded protein is CASSYPLSYEQYF.